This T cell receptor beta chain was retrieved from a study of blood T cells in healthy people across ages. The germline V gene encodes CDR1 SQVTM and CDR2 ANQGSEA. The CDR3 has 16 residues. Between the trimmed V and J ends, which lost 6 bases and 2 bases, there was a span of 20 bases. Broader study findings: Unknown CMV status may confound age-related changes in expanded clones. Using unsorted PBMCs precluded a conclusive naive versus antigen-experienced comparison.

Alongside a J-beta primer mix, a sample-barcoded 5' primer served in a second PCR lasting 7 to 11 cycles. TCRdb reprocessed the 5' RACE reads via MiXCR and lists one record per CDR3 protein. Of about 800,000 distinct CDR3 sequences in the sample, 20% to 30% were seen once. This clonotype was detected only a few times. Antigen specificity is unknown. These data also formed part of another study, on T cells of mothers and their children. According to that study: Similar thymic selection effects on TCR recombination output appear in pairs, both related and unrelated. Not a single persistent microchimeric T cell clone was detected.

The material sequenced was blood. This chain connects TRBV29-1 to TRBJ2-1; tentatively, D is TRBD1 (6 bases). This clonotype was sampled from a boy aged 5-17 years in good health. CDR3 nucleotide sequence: TGCAGCGTCACTACAGGGTTCGTCGACCCCTACAATGAGCAGTTCTTC. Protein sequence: CSVTTGFVDPYNEQFF.